The rows below give T cell receptor beta chains drawn from one sample of a study of T cell repertoires in cytomegalovirus infection. TCRdb passed the reads through MiXCR, listing each CDR3 protein once. The repertoire holds approximately 350,000 distinct CDR3 sequences, with about 35% as singletons. No antigens are known for them. The sequences come from cultured PBMCs, collected from culture after CMV antigen stimulation. The receptor source for this set is a human donor in good health (CMV status not recorded). Some clones in this sample may be carry-over from other donors' samples. Each CDR3 is given with its conserved first and last residue. A D gene is named only where the DNA matches it firmly.

V: TRBV7-2
length: 15
J: TRBJ1-2
D: .
CDR3: CASTPDWGSGRGYTF

V: TRBV7-2
length: 15
J: TRBJ1-3
D: .
CDR3: CASSLGPQGGNTIYF

V: TRBV14
length: 11
J: TRBJ1-2
D: .
CDR3: CASRRVWGYTF

V: TRBV6-5
length: 15
J: TRBJ2-5
D: .
CDR3: CASSYIETRQETQYF

V: TRBV6-9
length: 16
J: TRBJ2-1
D: .
CDR3: CASSYQLSVKGNEQFF

V: TRBV6-2/TRBV6-3
length: 16
J: TRBJ2-1
D: TRBD2
CDR3: CASSYLAGVPYNEQFF

V: TRBV4-1
length: 13
J: TRBJ2-1
D: .
CDR3: CASSPVTFNEQFF

V: TRBV2
length: 15
J: TRBJ2-6
D: .
CDR3: CASSYTRSGANVLTF

V: TRBV7-9
length: 13
J: TRBJ2-3
D: .
CDR3: CASSFRLEDTQYF

V: TRBV29-1
length: 13
J: TRBJ1-2
D: TRBD1
CDR3: CSVLQGADYGYTF

V: TRBV12-3/TRBV12-4
length: 15
J: TRBJ1-1
D: .
CDR3: CASSDGGQGQTEAFF

V: TRBV6-2/TRBV6-3
length: 16
J: TRBJ2-3
D: .
CDR3: CASSYGATYTGDTQYF

V: TRBV11-2
length: 15
J: TRBJ1-2
D: .
CDR3: CASSSRTESNYGYTF

V: TRBV20-1
length: 15
J: TRBJ2-3
D: TRBD2
CDR3: CSARDGTSGSDTQYF

V: TRBV25-1
length: 15
J: TRBJ2-1
D: TRBD2
CDR3: CASTGTSGLGNEQFF

V: TRBV19
length: 14
J: TRBJ2-1
D: TRBD2
CDR3: CASSLLAVNNEQFF

V: TRBV7-6
length: 14
J: TRBJ2-5
D: .
CDR3: CASSLFTSQETQYF